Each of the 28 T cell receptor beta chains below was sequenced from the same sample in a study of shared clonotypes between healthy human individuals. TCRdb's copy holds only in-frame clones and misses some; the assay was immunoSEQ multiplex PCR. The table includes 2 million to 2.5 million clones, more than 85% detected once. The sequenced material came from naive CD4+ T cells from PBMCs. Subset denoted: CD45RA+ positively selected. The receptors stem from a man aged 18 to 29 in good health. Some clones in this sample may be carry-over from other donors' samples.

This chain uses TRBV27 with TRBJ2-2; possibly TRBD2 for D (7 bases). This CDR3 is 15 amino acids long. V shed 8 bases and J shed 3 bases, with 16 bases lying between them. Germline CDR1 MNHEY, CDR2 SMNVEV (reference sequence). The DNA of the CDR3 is TGTGCCAGCGGCCCCGGGGGGCGCGACACCGGGGAGCTGTTTTTT. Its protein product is CASGPGGRDTGELFF.

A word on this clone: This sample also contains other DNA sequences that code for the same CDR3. DNA for the CDR3: TGTGCCAGCTCACCGCAAGCAACTAATGAAAAACTGTTTTTT. It yields the protein CASSPQATNEKLFF. This chain connects TRBV18 to TRBJ1-4; no definite D call. Trimming removed 3 bases at V and 0 bases at J, with 5 bases between. The CDR3 loop spans 14 amino acids. Germline CDR1 reads KGHSH; CDR2 reads LQKENI.

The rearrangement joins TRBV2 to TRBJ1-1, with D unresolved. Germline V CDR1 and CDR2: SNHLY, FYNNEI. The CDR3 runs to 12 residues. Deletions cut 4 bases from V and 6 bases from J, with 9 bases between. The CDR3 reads CASSVRGAEAFF. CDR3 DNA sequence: TGTGCCAGCAGTGTTCGAGGAGCTGAAGCTTTCTTT.

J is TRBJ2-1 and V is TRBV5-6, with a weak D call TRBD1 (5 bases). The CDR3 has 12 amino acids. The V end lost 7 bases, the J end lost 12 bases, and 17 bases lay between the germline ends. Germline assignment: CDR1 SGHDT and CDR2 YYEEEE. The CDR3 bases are TGTGCCAGCGGATTGGGTGTAAGGGGGCAGTTCTTC. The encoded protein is CASGLGVRGQFF. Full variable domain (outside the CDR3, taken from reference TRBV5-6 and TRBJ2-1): DAGVTQSPTHLIKTRGQQVTLRCSPKSGHDTVSWYQQALGQGPQFIFQYYEEEERQRGNFPDRFSGHQFPNYSSELNVNALLLGDSALYLCASGLGVRGQFFGPGTRLTVL.

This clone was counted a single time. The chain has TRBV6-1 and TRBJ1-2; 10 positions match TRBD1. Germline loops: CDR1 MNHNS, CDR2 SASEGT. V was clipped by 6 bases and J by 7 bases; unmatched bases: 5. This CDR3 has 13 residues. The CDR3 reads CASRDRGKSGYTF. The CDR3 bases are TGTGCCAGCAGGGACAGGGGGAAATCTGGCTACACCTTC.

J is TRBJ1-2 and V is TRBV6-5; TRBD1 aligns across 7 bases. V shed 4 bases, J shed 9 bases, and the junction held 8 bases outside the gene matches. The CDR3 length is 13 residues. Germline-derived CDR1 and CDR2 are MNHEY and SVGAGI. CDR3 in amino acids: CASSSNRQGSYTF. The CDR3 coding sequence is TGTGCCAGCAGTTCCAACCGACAGGGCAGCTACACCTTC.

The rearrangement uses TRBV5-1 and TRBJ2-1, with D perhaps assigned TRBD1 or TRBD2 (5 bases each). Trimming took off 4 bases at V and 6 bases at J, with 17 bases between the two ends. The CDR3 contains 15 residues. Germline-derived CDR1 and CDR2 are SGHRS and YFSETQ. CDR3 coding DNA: TGCGCCAGCAGCCAAGAGGGGATGGGTGCCAATGAGCAGTTCTTC. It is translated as CASSQEGMGANEQFF.

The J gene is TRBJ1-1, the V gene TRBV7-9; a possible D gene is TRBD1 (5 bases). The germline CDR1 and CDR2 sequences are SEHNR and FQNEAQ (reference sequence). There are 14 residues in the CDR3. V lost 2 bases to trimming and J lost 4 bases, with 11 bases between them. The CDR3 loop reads CASSLTEGTTEAFF. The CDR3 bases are TGTGCCAGCAGCTTAACGGAGGGGACCACTGAAGCTTTCTTT.

In nucleotides, the CDR3 is TGTGCCAGCAGCTTGTTGGGGGAACAGGGGGCCGGTCAGCCCCAGCATTTT. Its protein product is CASSLLGEQGAGQPQHF. The chain has TRBV5-6 and TRBJ1-5, with TRBD1 identical over 9 bases. The CDR3 sequence is 17 residues long. V was pared by 1 base and J by 6 bases, with 11 bases of the junction left unmatched. From germline, CDR1 is SGHDT and CDR2 YYEEEE.

The CDR3 sequence: CASSEAGQVRNQPQHF. CDR3 bases: TGTGCCAGCAGTGAAGCCGGGCAGGTTCGCAATCAGCCCCAGCATTTT. The chain is built from TRBV6-1 and TRBJ1-5, with D unresolved. The CDR3 extends over 16 amino acids. V was clipped by 0 bases and J by 2 bases, with 11 bases between them. Per the germline V gene, CDR1 is MNHNS and CDR2 is SASEGT.

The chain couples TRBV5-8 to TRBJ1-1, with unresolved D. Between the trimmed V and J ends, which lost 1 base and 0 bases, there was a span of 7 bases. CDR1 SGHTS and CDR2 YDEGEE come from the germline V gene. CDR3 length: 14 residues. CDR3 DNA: TGTGCCAGCAGCTTGTTACAGTTGAACACTGAAGCTTTCTTT. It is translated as CASSLLQLNTEAFF.

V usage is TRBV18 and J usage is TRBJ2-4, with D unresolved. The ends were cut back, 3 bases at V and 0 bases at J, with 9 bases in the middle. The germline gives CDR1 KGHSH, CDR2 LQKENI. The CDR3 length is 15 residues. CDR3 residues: CASSPLSLAKNIQYF. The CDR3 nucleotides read TGTGCCAGCTCACCGCTCAGTCTAGCCAAAAACATTCAGTACTTC.

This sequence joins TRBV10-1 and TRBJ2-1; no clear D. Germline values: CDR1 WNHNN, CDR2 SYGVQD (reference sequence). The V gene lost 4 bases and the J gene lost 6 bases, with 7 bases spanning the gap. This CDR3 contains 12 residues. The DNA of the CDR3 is TGCGCCAGCAGTGGATTTTCCAATGAGCAGTTCTTC. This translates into CASSGFSNEQFF.

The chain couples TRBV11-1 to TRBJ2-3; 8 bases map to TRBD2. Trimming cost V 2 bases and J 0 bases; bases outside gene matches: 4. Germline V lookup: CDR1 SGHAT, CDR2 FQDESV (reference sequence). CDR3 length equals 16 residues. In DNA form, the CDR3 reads TGTGCCAGCAGCTTATTTCCGGGGGGGAGCACAGATACGCAGTATTTT. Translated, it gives CASSLFPGGSTDTQYF.

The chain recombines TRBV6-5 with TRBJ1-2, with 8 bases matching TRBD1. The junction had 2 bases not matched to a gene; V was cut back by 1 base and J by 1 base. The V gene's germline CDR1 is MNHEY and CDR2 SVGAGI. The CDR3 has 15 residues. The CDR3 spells CASSYLGQGNYGYTF. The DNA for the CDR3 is TGTGCCAGCAGTTACTTAGGACAGGGTAACTATGGCTACACCTTC.

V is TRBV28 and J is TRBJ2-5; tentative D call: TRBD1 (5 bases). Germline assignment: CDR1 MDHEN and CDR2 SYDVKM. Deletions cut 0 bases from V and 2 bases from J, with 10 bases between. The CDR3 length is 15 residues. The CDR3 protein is CASSLWTALQETQYF. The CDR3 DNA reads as TGTGCCAGCAGTTTATGGACAGCTCTACAAGAGACCCAGTACTTC. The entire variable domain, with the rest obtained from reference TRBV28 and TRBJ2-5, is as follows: DVKVTQSSRYLVKRTGEKVFLECVQDMDHENMFWYRQDPGLGLRLIYFSYDVKMKEKGDIPEGYSVSREKKERFSLILESASTNQTSMYLCASSLWTALQETQYFGPGTRLLVL.

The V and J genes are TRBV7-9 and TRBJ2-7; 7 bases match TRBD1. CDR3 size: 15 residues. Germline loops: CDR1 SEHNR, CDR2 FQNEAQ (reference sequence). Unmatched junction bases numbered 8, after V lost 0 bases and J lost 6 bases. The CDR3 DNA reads TGTGCCAGCAGCTTAGCCGGACAGGATATCAGCGAGCAGTACTTC. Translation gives CASSLAGQDISEQYF.

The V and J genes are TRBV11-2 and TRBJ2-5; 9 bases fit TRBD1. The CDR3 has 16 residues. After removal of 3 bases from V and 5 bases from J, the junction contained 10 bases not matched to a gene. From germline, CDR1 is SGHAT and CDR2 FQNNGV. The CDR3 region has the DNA TGTGCCAGCAGCTTCGCGACCGGGACAGGGTGGGAGACCCAGTACTTC. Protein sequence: CASSFATGTGWETQYF.

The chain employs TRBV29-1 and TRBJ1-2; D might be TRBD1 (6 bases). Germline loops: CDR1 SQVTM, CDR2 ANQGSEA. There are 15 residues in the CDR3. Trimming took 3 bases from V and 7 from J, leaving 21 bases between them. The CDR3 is CSVEEQGWIGGGYTF. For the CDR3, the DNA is TGCAGCGTTGAGGAACAGGGCTGGATAGGGGGTGGCTACACCTTC.

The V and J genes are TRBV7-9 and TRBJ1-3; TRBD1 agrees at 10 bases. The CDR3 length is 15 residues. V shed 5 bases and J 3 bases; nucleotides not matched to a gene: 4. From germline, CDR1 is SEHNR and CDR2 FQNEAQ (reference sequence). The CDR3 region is CASSKGQGFGNTIYF. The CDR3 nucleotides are TGTGCCAGCAGCAAGGGACAGGGGTTTGGAAACACCATATATTTT.

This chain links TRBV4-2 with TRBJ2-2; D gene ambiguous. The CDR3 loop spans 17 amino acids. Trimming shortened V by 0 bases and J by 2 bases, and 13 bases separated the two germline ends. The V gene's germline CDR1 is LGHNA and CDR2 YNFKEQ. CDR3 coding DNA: TGTGCCAGCAGCCAAGATTCGAGGCGGCCTAACACCGGGGAGCTGTTTTTT. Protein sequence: CASSQDSRRPNTGELFF.

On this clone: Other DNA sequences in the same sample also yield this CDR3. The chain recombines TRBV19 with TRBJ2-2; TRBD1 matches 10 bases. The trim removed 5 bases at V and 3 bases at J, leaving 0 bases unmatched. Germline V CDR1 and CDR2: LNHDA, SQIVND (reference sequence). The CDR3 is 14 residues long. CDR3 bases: TGTGCCAGTAGTGGGACAGGGGACACCGGGGAGCTGTTTTTT. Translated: CASSGTGDTGELFF.

The CDR3 bases are TGTGCCAGCACTAACCCCCCCCTGAACACTGAAGCTTTCTTT. Protein product: CASTNPPLNTEAFF. The chain employs TRBV27 and TRBJ1-1; D not resolved. This CDR3 region has 14 residues. Germline CDR1 reads MNHEY; CDR2 reads SMNVEV (reference sequence). The V gene lost 7 bases and the J gene lost 0 bases, with 12 bases spanning the gap.

In DNA, the CDR3 is TGTGCCAGCAGTTTCCAGAACCCCGGGACAGGGGGCCGTCCCGATACGCAGTATTTT. Translation: CASSFQNPGTGGRPDTQYF. The rearrangement joins TRBV28 to TRBJ2-3; 12 nucleotides agree with TRBD1. The trim removed 3 bases at V and 6 bases at J, leaving 16 bases unmatched. Germline V gene sequence: CDR1 MDHEN, CDR2 SYDVKM. This CDR3 has 19 residues.

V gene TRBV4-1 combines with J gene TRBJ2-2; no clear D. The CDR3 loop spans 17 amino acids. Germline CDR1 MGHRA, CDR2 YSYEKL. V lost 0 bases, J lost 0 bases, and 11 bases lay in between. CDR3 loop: CASSQDRSTANTGELFF. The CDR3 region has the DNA TGCGCCAGCAGCCAAGATCGGTCGACTGCGAACACCGGGGAGCTGTTTTTT.

The CDR3 here is CASSLHPIYNEQFF. DNA for the CDR3: TGTGCCAGCAGCTTGCACCCAATATACAATGAGCAGTTCTTC. This chain connects TRBV7-2 to TRBJ2-1; the D is unclear. The CDR3 totals 14 residues. Germline-derived CDR1 and CDR2 are SGHTA and FQGNSA. Trimming pared 3 bases from V and 4 bases from J, leaving 10 bases between.

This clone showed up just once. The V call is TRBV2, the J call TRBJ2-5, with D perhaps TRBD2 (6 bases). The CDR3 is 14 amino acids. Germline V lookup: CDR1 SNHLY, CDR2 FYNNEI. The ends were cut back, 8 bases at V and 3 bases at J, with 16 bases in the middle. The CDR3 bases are TGTGCCAGCTGGAGTCCCGGGGGAAAAGAGACCCAGTACTTC. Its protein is CASWSPGGKETQYF.

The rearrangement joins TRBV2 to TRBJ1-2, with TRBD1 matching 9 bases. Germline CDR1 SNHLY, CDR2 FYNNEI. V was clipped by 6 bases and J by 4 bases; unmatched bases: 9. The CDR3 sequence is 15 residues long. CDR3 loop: CASRADTGGGYGYTF. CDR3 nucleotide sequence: TGTGCCAGCAGGGCAGACACAGGGGGCGGCTATGGCTACACCTTC.